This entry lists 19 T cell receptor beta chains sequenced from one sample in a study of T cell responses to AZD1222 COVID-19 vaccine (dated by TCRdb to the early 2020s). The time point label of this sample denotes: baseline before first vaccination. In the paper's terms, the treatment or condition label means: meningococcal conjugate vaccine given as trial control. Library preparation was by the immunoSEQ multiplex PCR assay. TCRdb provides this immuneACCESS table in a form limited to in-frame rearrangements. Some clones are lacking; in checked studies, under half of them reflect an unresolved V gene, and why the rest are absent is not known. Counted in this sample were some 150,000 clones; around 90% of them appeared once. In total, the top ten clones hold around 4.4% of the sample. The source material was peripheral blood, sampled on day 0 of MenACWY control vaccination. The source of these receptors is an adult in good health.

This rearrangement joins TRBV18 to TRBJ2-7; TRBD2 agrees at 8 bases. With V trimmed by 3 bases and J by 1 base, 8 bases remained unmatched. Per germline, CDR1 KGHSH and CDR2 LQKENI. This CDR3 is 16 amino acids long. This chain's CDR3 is CASSPPGLVVSYEQYF. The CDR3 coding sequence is TGTGCCAGCTCACCTCCGGGACTAGTGGTGTCCTACGAGCAGTACTTC.

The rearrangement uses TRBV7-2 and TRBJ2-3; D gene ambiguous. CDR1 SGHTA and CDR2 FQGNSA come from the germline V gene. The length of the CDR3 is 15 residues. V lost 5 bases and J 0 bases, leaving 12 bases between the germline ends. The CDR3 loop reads CASSPFGASTDTQYF. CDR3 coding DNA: TGTGCCAGCAGCCCCTTTGGAGCTAGCACAGATACGCAGTATTTT.

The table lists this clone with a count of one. CDR3 in amino acids: CASSPWGLNYGYTF. CDR3 in DNA: TGCGCCAGCAGCCCCTGGGGCCTTAACTATGGCTACACCTTC. This rearrangement joins TRBV5-1 to TRBJ1-2, with D perhaps TRBD1 (5 bases). Looked up from germline, CDR1 is SGHRS and CDR2 is YFSETQ. There are 14 residues in the CDR3. V gave up 4 bases and J gave up 1 base, with 11 bases separating them.

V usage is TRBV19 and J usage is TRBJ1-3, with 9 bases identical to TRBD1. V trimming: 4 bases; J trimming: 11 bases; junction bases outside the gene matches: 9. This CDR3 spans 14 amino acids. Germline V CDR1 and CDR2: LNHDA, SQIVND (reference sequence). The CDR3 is CASSTPGTGYAIYF. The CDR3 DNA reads TGTGCCAGTAGTACCCCCGGGACAGGGTATGCCATATATTTT.

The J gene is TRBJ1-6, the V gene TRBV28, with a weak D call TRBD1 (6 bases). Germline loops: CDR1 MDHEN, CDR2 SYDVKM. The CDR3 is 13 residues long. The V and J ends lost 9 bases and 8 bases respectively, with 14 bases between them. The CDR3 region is CASGRGRDSPLHF. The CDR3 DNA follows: TGTGCCAGTGGGCGGGGGCGAGATTCACCCCTCCACTTT. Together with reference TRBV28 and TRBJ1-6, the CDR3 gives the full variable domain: DVKVTQSSRYLVKRTGEKVFLECVQDMDHENMFWYRQDPGLGLRLIYFSYDVKMKEKGDIPEGYSVSREKKERFSLILESASTNQTSMYLCASGRGRDSPLHFGNGTRLTVT.

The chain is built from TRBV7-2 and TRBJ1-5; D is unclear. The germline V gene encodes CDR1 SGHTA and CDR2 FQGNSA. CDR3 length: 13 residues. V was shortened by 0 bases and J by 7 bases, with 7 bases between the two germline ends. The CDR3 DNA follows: TGTGCCAGCAGCTTAGCGGCTGGACAGCCCCAGCATTTT. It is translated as CASSLAAGQPQHF.

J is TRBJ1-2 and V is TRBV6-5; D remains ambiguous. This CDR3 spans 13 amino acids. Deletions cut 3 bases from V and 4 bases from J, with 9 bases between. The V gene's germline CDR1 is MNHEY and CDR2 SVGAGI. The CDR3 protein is CASSYSNSYGYTF. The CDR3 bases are TGTGCCAGCAGTTATAGCAACAGCTATGGCTACACCTTC.

DNA of the CDR3: TGTGCCAGCAAAAACCAGGGGCTCGACGAGCAGTACTTC. It translates to CASKNQGLDEQYF. J is TRBJ2-7 and V is TRBV3-1 (or the pseudogene TRBV3-2); TRBD1 might be the D (6 bases). Germline CDR1 is LGHDT and CDR2 is YNNKEL (reference sequence). Trimming removed 7 bases at V and 5 bases at J, with 15 bases between. This CDR3 region has 13 residues.

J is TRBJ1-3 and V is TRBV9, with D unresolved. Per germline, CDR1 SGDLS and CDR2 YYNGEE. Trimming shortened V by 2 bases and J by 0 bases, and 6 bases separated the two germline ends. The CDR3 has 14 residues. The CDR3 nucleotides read TGTGCCAGCAGCGTGGGAGCCTCTGGAAACACCATATATTTT. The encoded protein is CASSVGASGNTIYF.

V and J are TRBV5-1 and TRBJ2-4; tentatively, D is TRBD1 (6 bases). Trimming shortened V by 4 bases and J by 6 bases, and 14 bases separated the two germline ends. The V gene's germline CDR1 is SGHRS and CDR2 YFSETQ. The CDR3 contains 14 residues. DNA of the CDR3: TGCGCCAGCAGCGTCACAGGGATGGGAAACATTCAGTACTTC. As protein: CASSVTGMGNIQYF. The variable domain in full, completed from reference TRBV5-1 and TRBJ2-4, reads KAGVTQTPRYLIKTRGQQVTLSCSPISGHRSVSWYQQTPGQGLQFLFEYFSETQRNKGNFPGRFSGRQFSNSRSEMNVSTLELGDSALYLCASSVTGMGNIQYFGAGTRLSVL.

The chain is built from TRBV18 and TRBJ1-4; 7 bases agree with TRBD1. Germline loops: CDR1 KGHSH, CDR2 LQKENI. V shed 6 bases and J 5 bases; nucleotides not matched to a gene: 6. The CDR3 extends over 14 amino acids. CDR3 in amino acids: CASSRGTENEKLFF. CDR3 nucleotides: TGTGCCAGCTCTCGAGGGACAGAGAATGAAAAACTGTTTTTT.

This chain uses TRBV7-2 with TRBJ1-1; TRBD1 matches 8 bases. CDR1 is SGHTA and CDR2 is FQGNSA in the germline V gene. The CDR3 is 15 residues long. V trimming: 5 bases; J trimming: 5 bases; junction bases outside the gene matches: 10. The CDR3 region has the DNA TGTGCCAGCAGCCAGTGGACAGGGCCGGCGACTGAAGCTTTCTTT. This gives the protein CASSQWTGPATEAFF.

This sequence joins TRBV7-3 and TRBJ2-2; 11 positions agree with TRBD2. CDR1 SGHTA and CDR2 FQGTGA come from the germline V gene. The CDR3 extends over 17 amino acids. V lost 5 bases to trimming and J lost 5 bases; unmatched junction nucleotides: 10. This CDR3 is CASSIRTSGSLTGELFF. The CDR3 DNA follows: TGTGCCAGCAGCATTCGTACTAGCGGGAGTTTGACCGGGGAGCTGTTTTTT.

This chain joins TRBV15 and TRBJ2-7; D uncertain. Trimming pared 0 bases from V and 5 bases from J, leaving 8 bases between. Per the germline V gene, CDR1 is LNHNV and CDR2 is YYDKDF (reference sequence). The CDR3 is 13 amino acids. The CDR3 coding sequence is TGTGCCACCAGCAGAGACAAGTGGCACGAGCAGTACTTC. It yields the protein CATSRDKWHEQYF.

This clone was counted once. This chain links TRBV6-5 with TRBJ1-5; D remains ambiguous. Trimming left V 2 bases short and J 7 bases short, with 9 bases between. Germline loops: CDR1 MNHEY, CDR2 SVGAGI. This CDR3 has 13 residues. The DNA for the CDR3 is TGTGCCAGCAGTTACGACTCAGAGCAGCCCCAGCATTTT. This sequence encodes CASSYDSEQPQHF.

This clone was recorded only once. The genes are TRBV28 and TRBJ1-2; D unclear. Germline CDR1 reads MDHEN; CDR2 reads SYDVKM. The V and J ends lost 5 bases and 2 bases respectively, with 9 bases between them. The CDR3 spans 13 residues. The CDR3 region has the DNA TGTGCCAGCAGTCCCGACAACAACTATGGCTACACCTTC. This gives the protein CASSPDNNYGYTF.

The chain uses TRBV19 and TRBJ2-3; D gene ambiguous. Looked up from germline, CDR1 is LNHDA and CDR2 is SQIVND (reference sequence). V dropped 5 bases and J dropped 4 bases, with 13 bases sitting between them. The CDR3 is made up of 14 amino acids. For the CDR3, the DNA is TGTGCCAGTAGTGACCCAATCGGCCCAGATACGCAGTATTTT. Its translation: CASSDPIGPDTQYF.

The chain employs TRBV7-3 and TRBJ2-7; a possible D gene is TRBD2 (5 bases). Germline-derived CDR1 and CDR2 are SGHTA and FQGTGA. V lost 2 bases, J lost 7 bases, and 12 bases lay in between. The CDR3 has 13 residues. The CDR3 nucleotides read TGTGCCAGCAGCTTATCGGGGTCCGGGGAGCAGTACTTC. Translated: CASSLSGSGEQYF.

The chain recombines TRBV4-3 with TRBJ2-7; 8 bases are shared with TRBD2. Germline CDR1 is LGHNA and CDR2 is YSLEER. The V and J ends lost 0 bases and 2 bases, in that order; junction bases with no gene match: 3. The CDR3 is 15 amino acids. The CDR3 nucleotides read TGCGCCAGCAGCCAAGAGCTAGCGGGTGCCTACGAGCAGTACTTC. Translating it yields CASSQELAGAYEQYF.